This T cell receptor beta chain was captured by sequencing in a study of spatial heterogeneity in lung cancer. TCRdb re-called the 5' RACE reads with MiXCR, one entry per CDR3 protein. The sample contains 50,000 or so distinct CDR3 sequences, around 7.6% of which appear only once. In its sample, this clonotype was seen many times. The time point was: sample taken at primary tumor resection. In each case, whole RNA from tumor, nontumor lung or frozen PBMC was sequenced unsorted. 72 TRACERx patients with early, untreated non-small cell lung cancer donated samples. V was pared by 1 base and J by 4 bases, with 11 bases between. The CDR3 is 15 amino acids. Germline V gene data show CDR1 as SGHTA and CDR2 as FQGNSA.

The chain joins TRBV7-2 to TRBJ2-1; D remains unclear. Specimen: PBMCs, collected at surgery. The TCR sequence derives from a female donor with early-stage non-small cell lung cancer. The CDR3 region has the DNA TGTGCCAGCAGCTTAGAAGAACAGAAGTACAATGAGCAGTTCTTC. It translates to CASSLEEQKYNEQFF. The full variable domain, in which reference TRBV7-2 and TRBJ2-1 provide the parts outside the CDR3, is GAGVSQSPSNKVTEKGKDVELRCDPISGHTALYWYRQSLGQGLEFLIYFQGNSAPDKSGLPSDRFSAERTGGSVSTLTIQRTQQEDSAVYLCASSLEEQKYNEQFFGPGTRLTVL.